A selection of T cell receptor beta chains follows, all from one sample in a study of CD8 T cells in Susac syndrome. TCRdb itself ran the immunoSEQ multiplex PCR reads through MiXCR, one entry per CDR3 protein. The repertoire includes approximately 150,000 distinct CDR3 sequences, 92% of them detected once, and under 0.085% sits in the top ten. Sequencing input: CD4+ T cells from PBMCs. Source of these receptors: a human donor in good health. CDR3s include the opening cysteine and the closing phenylalanine or tryptophan. The D gene is left open where the match is weak. Only some rows state a clone size, as once, few, many or a class for expanded clones.

V	size	D	J	CDR3	DNA
TRBV6-5	NA	TRBD2	TRBJ2-2	CASSSTSGGTGELFF	TGTGCCAGCAGTTCGACTAGCGGGGGTACCGGGGAGCTGTTTTTT
TRBV28	NA	NA	TRBJ1-5	CASSRWALYQPQHF	TGTGCCAGCAGCCGATGGGCCCTTTATCAGCCCCAGCATTTT
TRBV20-1	NA	NA	TRBJ2-7	CSASRGYEQYF	TGCAGTGCTAGTAGGGGTTACGAGCAGTACTTC
TRBV18	NA	TRBD1	TRBJ2-2	CASSPPTGEDTGELFF	TGTGCCAGCTCACCACCGACAGGGGAAGACACCGGGGAGCTGTTTTTT
TRBV20-1	once	NA	TRBJ1-1	CSANIVTEAFF	TGCAGTGCGAATATTGTGACTGAAGCTTTCTTT
TRBV20-1	NA	NA	TRBJ1-4	CSAQRGQTNEKLFF	TGCAGTGCCCAGAGGGGTCAGACTAATGAAAAACTGTTTTTT
TRBV3-1	NA	NA	TRBJ2-5	CASSPRGQETQYF	TGTGCCAGCAGCCCTCGAGGCCAAGAGACCCAGTACTTC
TRBV28	NA	NA	TRBJ2-3	CASSAGQTDTQYF	TGTGCCAGCAGTGCGGGACAGACAGATACGCAGTATTTT
TRBV7-2	NA	NA	TRBJ2-7	CASSFGTRQYEQYF	TGTGCCAGCAGCTTCGGGACAAGGCAATACGAGCAGTACTTC
TRBV7-9	once	NA	TRBJ2-3	CASSLGLGASTDTQYF	TGTGCCAGCAGCTTAGGCCTGGGAGCTAGCACAGATACGCAGTATTTT
TRBV25-1	NA	TRBD1	TRBJ2-3	CASSEGQGGTDTQYF	TGTGCCAGCAGTGAAGGACAGGGCGGCACAGATACGCAGTATTTT
TRBV2	NA	NA	TRBJ1-5	CASSESAQPQHF	TGTGCCAGCAGTGAATCTGCACAGCCCCAGCATTTT
TRBV12-3/TRBV12-4	NA	NA	TRBJ1-5	CASSFSRNQPQHF	TGTGCCAGCAGTTTCTCGAGAAATCAGCCCCAGCATTTT
TRBV7-9	NA	TRBD2	TRBJ2-5	CASSLALAGGPETQYF	TGTGCCAGCAGCTTAGCTTTAGCGGGGGGGCCGGAGACCCAGTACTTC
TRBV7-9	NA	NA	TRBJ2-2	CASSLRRGGTGELFF	TGTGCCAGCAGCTTGAGGAGGGGCGGGACCGGGGAGCTGTTTTTT
TRBV18	once	NA	TRBJ1-2	CASSLTGDSYGYTF	TGTGCCAGCTCACTCACAGGAGACTCCTATGGCTACACCTTC
TRBV5-1	NA	NA	TRBJ1-4	CASSLAIGTREKLFF	TGCGCCAGCAGCTTGGCCATTGGCACCCGGGAAAAACTGTTTTTT
TRBV6-6	NA	NA	TRBJ1-1	CASSKQGTEAFF	TGTGCCAGCAGCAAACAGGGCACTGAAGCTTTCTTT
TRBV27	NA	TRBD1	TRBJ1-1	CASSTETGGKPEAFF	TGTGCCAGCAGCACTGAGACAGGGGGTAAGCCTGAAGCTTTCTTT
TRBV7-9	NA	TRBD1	TRBJ2-1	CASSSSGTGSRFF	TGTGCCAGCAGCTCCTCGGGGACAGGGTCCAGGTTCTTC
TRBV7-2	NA	TRBD1	TRBJ1-1	CASSYSGTGGANTEAFF	TGTGCCAGCAGCTACTCCGGGACAGGGGGCGCGAACACTGAAGCTTTCTTT
TRBV29-1	NA	TRBD1	TRBJ1-2	CSVTGTGDGYTF	TGCAGCGTAACCGGGACAGGGGATGGCTACACCTTC
TRBV20-1	NA	TRBD1	TRBJ2-7	CSARDPGQGIDEQYF	TGCAGTGCTAGAGATCCGGGACAGGGAATCGACGAGCAGTACTTC
TRBV3-1	NA	TRBD1	TRBJ2-5	CASSYPSGTENQETQYF	TGTGCCAGCAGCTACCCCTCAGGGACAGAGAACCAAGAGACCCAGTACTTC
TRBV6-1	NA	NA	TRBJ1-1	CASSATGPDTEAFF	TGTGCCAGCAGTGCCACAGGGCCCGACACTGAAGCTTTCTTT
TRBV7-9	NA	TRBD1	TRBJ2-1	CASSLAGTVYNEQFF	TGTGCCAGCAGCTTAGCCGGGACAGTTTACAATGAGCAGTTCTTC
TRBV7-6	NA	NA	TRBJ2-5	CASSLAGRRTQETQYF	TGTGCCAGCAGCTTAGCGGGGAGGAGGACCCAAGAGACCCAGTACTTC
TRBV18	once	TRBD1	TRBJ2-6	CASSGQGSGANVLTF	TGTGCCAGCTCAGGACAGGGTTCTGGGGCCAACGTCCTGACTTTC
TRBV29-1	NA	NA	TRBJ1-1	CSVEGAEAFF	TGCAGCGTTGAAGGGGCTGAAGCTTTCTTT
TRBV9	NA	NA	TRBJ1-5	CASSVGAGAANQPQHF	TGTGCCAGCAGCGTAGGGGCAGGGGCGGCCAATCAGCCCCAGCATTTT
TRBV2	NA	NA	TRBJ1-1	CASSGESGTEAFF	TGTGCCAGTAGCGGCGAATCCGGAACTGAAGCTTTCTTT
TRBV5-1	NA	TRBD2	TRBJ2-2	CASSQGLANTGELFF	TGCGCCAGCAGCCAGGGACTAGCTAACACCGGGGAGCTGTTTTTT
TRBV19	once	NA	TRBJ1-2	CASTLSDARVYTF	TGTGCCAGTACCCTCTCGGATGCTCGCGTCTACACCTTC
TRBV3-1	NA	NA	TRBJ2-7	CASLSRDGGEQYF	TGTGCCAGCCTCTCCCGGGACGGGGGCGAGCAGTACTTC
TRBV7-9	NA	NA	TRBJ2-5	CASSFQGLAETQYF	TGTGCCAGCAGCTTCCAGGGGCTCGCAGAGACCCAGTACTTC
TRBV28	NA	TRBD1	TRBJ2-5	CASSLLRDRGGETQYF	TGTGCCAGCAGTTTACTTCGGGACAGGGGAGGGGAGACCCAGTACTTC
TRBV4-3	NA	NA	TRBJ2-5	CASSQDTRVTGPPVKATQYF	TGCGCCAGCAGCCAAGATACGCGGGTCACAGGGCCCCCAGTTAAGGCGACCCAGTACTTC
TRBV6-5	NA	TRBD2	TRBJ2-7	CASSYRGTRHYEQYF	TGTGCCAGCAGTTACAGGGGGACTAGACACTACGAGCAGTACTTC
TRBV18	NA	TRBD1	TRBJ2-1	CASSPGQGGNEQFF	TGTGCCAGCTCACCGGGACAGGGCGGCAATGAGCAGTTCTTC
TRBV9	NA	NA	TRBJ2-7	CASSRRAVGEQYF	TGTGCCAGCAGCCGACGGGCCGTTGGGGAGCAGTACTTC
TRBV6-6	NA	TRBD1	TRBJ1-2	CASSNTGQGFNYGYTF	TGTGCCAGCAGTAACACGGGACAGGGTTTCAACTATGGCTACACCTTC
TRBV28	NA	TRBD1	TRBJ1-2	CASSLSGTGGGGYTF	TGTGCCAGCAGTTTGTCCGGGACAGGAGGAGGAGGCTACACCTTC
TRBV20-1	NA	NA	TRBJ2-1	CSARLVLASYNEQFF	TGCAGTGCTAGATTGGTACTAGCAAGTTACAATGAGCAGTTCTTC
TRBV6-1	NA	NA	TRBJ2-3	CASLSTGVTDTQYF	TGTGCCAGCCTCTCGACAGGAGTCACAGATACGCAGTATTTT
TRBV28	NA	TRBD1	TRBJ2-7	CASRLGTAYEQYF	TGTGCCAGCAGGTTAGGGACAGCCTACGAGCAGTACTTC
TRBV20-1	NA	NA	TRBJ2-7	CSAMVRSYEQYF	TGCAGTGCTATGGTTCGCTCCTACGAGCAGTACTTC
TRBV4-2	few	TRBD1	TRBJ2-7	CASSRGTGGDYEQYF	TGTGCCAGCAGCCGCGGGACAGGGGGGGATTACGAGCAGTACTTC
TRBV27	NA	NA	TRBJ2-7	CASSIVGGSYEQYF	TGTGCCAGCAGTATCGTGGGGGGCAGCTACGAGCAGTACTTC
TRBV25-1	NA	NA	TRBJ1-4	CASSTQGGYEKLFF	TGTGCCAGCAGTACCCAAGGGGGATATGAAAAACTGTTTTTT
TRBV19	NA	TRBD1	TRBJ1-1	CASIRGPADTEAFF	TGTGCCAGTATAAGGGGGCCGGCGGACACTGAAGCTTTCTTT
TRBV28	NA	NA	TRBJ2-7	CASSSLRGALYEQYF	TGTGCCAGCAGTTCCCTCCGTGGGGCCCTATACGAGCAGTACTTC
TRBV20-1	NA	NA	TRBJ1-5	CSAPGASNQPQHF	TGCAGTGCTCCCGGCGCTAGCAATCAGCCCCAGCATTTT
TRBV27	NA	NA	TRBJ2-2	CASSFGQGSTGELFF	TGTGCCAGCAGTTTTGGTCAGGGAAGCACCGGGGAGCTGTTTTTT
TRBV7-3	NA	NA	TRBJ2-3	CASSLGGGNTQYF	TGTGCCAGCAGCTTAGGTGGAGGAAATACGCAGTATTTT
TRBV28	few	NA	TRBJ2-5	CASSSWETQYF	TGTGCCAGCAGTTCCTGGGAGACCCAGTACTTC
TRBV3-1	NA	NA	TRBJ1-4	CASMGGPNEKLFF	TGTGCCAGCATGGGAGGCCCTAATGAAAAACTGTTTTTT